Listed below are T cell receptor beta chains from one sample, sequenced in a study of cytomegalovirus exposure and HLA in healthy donors. Here immunoSEQ multiplex PCR was the method, and the copy in TCRdb shows in-frame clones only, minus some. The table shows 200,000 or so clones, with about 83% occurring only once. Sequencing was carried out using PBMCs. Receptors were obtained from a woman aged 25 to 39 in good health and CMV-seropositive. CDR3s include the opening cysteine and the closing phenylalanine or tryptophan. D genes are given only for firm matches. Not all rows give a size; the values are once, few, many and, for expanded clones, a class.

d_gene: -; abundance: -; v_gene: TRBV2; j_gene: TRBJ1-1; CDR3aa: CASGAGDTEAFF; CDR3nt: TGTGCCAGCGGGGCCGGAGACACTGAAGCTTTCTTT
d_gene: -; abundance: -; v_gene: TRBV15; j_gene: TRBJ2-7; CDR3aa: CATSKGGSSYEQYF; CDR3nt: TGTGCCACCAGCAAAGGGGGAAGCTCCTACGAGCAGTACTTC
d_gene: -; abundance: -; v_gene: TRBV13; j_gene: TRBJ2-1; CDR3aa: CASSLPGEDLYNEQFF; CDR3nt: TGTGCCAGCAGCTTACCGGGAGAGGACCTATACAATGAGCAGTTCTTC
d_gene: TRBD1; abundance: -; v_gene: TRBV5-5; j_gene: TRBJ1-6; CDR3aa: CASSFSGGQSNSPLHF; CDR3nt: TGTGCCAGCAGCTTCTCCGGGGGACAGTCCAACTCACCCCTCCACTTT
d_gene: -; abundance: -; v_gene: TRBV29-1; j_gene: TRBJ2-7; CDR3aa: CSVVTPGYEQYF; CDR3nt: TGCAGCGTTGTGACACCCGGCTACGAGCAGTACTTC
d_gene: -; abundance: -; v_gene: TRBV5-4; j_gene: TRBJ2-7; CDR3aa: CASRLATDSVTYEQYF; CDR3nt: TGTGCCAGCAGGCTCGCAACGGACTCGGTGACCTACGAGCAGTACTTC
d_gene: TRBD1; abundance: -; v_gene: TRBV7-9; j_gene: TRBJ2-7; CDR3aa: CASSLGTGGRLVDEQYF; CDR3nt: TGTGCCAGCAGCTTGGGGACAGGGGGCCGGCTGGTGGACGAGCAGTACTTC
d_gene: TRBD1; abundance: -; v_gene: TRBV5-1; j_gene: TRBJ1-6; CDR3aa: CASSPGQVPTYSYNSPLHF; CDR3nt: TGCGCCAGCAGTCCGGGACAGGTCCCTACCTACTCCTATAATTCACCCCTCCACTTT
d_gene: -; abundance: -; v_gene: TRBV2; j_gene: TRBJ1-2; CDR3aa: CASSSPTLYGYTF; CDR3nt: TGTGCCAGCAGTTCTCCGACACTCTATGGCTACACCTTC
d_gene: -; abundance: -; v_gene: TRBV7-8; j_gene: TRBJ1-3; CDR3aa: CASSLDWSGLTGNTIYF; CDR3nt: TGTGCCAGCAGCTTAGATTGGTCAGGCCTAACTGGAAACACCATATATTTT
d_gene: -; abundance: -; v_gene: TRBV6-1; j_gene: TRBJ1-1; CDR3aa: CATSQVPQLEAFF; CDR3nt: TGTGCCACATCCCAAGTCCCCCAACTCGAAGCTTTCTTT
d_gene: TRBD1; abundance: -; v_gene: TRBV5-1; j_gene: TRBJ2-2; CDR3aa: CASRMTGGGIGELFF; CDR3nt: TGCGCCAGCAGGATGACAGGGGGCGGAATCGGGGAGCTGTTTTTT
d_gene: -; abundance: -; v_gene: TRBV6-5; j_gene: TRBJ1-6; CDR3aa: CASCGSSYNSPLHF; CDR3nt: TGTGCCAGCTGTGGGAGCTCCTATAATTCACCCCTCCACTTT
d_gene: TRBD2; abundance: -; v_gene: TRBV6-9; j_gene: TRBJ2-3; CDR3aa: CASSYQGASGGATDTQYF; CDR3nt: TGTGCCAGCAGTTATCAAGGAGCTAGCGGGGGAGCCACAGATACGCAGTATTTT
d_gene: TRBD1; abundance: -; v_gene: TRBV11-1; j_gene: TRBJ1-1; CDR3aa: CASSSPGTGTTEAFF; CDR3nt: TGTGCCAGCAGCTCCCCCGGGACAGGGACCACTGAAGCTTTCTTT
d_gene: TRBD1; abundance: -; v_gene: TRBV18; j_gene: TRBJ2-1; CDR3aa: CASSPKQGNEQFF; CDR3nt: TGTGCCAGCTCACCAAAACAGGGGAATGAGCAGTTCTTC
d_gene: -; abundance: -; v_gene: TRBV19; j_gene: TRBJ2-7; CDR3aa: CASSIKWGHEQYF; CDR3nt: TGTGCCAGTAGTATAAAATGGGGCCACGAGCAGTACTTC
d_gene: -; abundance: -; v_gene: TRBV28; j_gene: TRBJ2-1; CDR3aa: CASSLFVQEQFF; CDR3nt: TGTGCCAGCAGTTTATTCGTACAAGAGCAGTTCTTC
d_gene: TRBD2; abundance: -; v_gene: TRBV6-1; j_gene: TRBJ2-3; CDR3aa: CASSVLAGLADTQYF; CDR3nt: TGTGCCAGCAGTGTCCTAGCGGGATTAGCAGATACGCAGTATTTT
d_gene: TRBD2; abundance: once; v_gene: TRBV19; j_gene: TRBJ2-7; CDR3aa: CASSTRDRDGRPREQYF; CDR3nt: TGTGCCAGTAGTACTAGGGACCGGGACGGGAGGCCGCGGGAGCAGTACTTC
d_gene: -; abundance: -; v_gene: TRBV28; j_gene: TRBJ1-2; CDR3aa: CASTLGGGGYTF; CDR3nt: TGTGCCAGCACTCTGGGAGGGGGTGGCTACACCTTC
d_gene: -; abundance: -; v_gene: TRBV11-2; j_gene: TRBJ2-3; CDR3aa: CASSWGILAPMGTDTQYF; CDR3nt: TGTGCCAGCAGCTGGGGCATACTAGCTCCGATGGGCACAGATACGCAGTATTTT
d_gene: -; abundance: once; v_gene: TRBV6-1; j_gene: TRBJ2-7; CDR3aa: CASSAPARRGRWEQYF; CDR3nt: TGTGCCAGCAGTGCCCCTGCGAGGCGGGGGCGGTGGGAGCAGTACTTC
d_gene: -; abundance: -; v_gene: TRBV27; j_gene: TRBJ1-2; CDR3aa: CASSFGQGRGYTF; CDR3nt: TGTGCCAGCAGTTTCGGTCAGGGCCGTGGCTACACCTTC
d_gene: -; abundance: -; v_gene: TRBV18; j_gene: TRBJ2-5; CDR3aa: CASSPPRLASVGETQYF; CDR3nt: TGTGCCAGCTCACCACCGCGCCTTGCTAGCGTCGGGGAGACCCAGTACTTC
d_gene: -; abundance: -; v_gene: TRBV7-9; j_gene: TRBJ2-7; CDR3aa: CASSLVPGVDEQYF; CDR3nt: TGTGCCAGCAGCTTAGTGCCGGGGGTCGACGAGCAGTACTTC
d_gene: -; abundance: -; v_gene: TRBV19; j_gene: TRBJ2-3; CDR3aa: CASSPGGDWDTQYF; CDR3nt: TGTGCCAGTAGTCCTGGAGGGGATTGGGATACGCAGTATTTT
d_gene: -; abundance: -; v_gene: TRBV20-1; j_gene: TRBJ1-1; CDR3aa: CSARDFGEAFF; CDR3nt: TGCAGTGCTAGAGATTTCGGTGAAGCTTTCTTT
d_gene: -; abundance: -; v_gene: TRBV2; j_gene: TRBJ1-1; CDR3aa: CASSEDSMRGTEAFF; CDR3nt: TGTGCCAGCAGTGAAGACTCGATGAGAGGCACTGAAGCTTTCTTT
d_gene: -; abundance: -; v_gene: TRBV5-6; j_gene: TRBJ2-5; CDR3aa: CASSRAGSETQYF; CDR3nt: TGTGCCAGCAGCCGGGCGGGGTCAGAGACCCAGTACTTC
d_gene: TRBD1; abundance: -; v_gene: TRBV7-8; j_gene: TRBJ1-1; CDR3aa: CASSHQGADTEAFF; CDR3nt: TGTGCCAGCAGCCACCAGGGGGCGGATACTGAAGCTTTCTTT
d_gene: -; abundance: -; v_gene: TRBV11-2; j_gene: TRBJ1-2; CDR3aa: CASSFSPTEGGCTF; CDR3nt: TGTGCCAGCAGCTTCAGCCCAACTGAAGGGGGATGCACCTTC
d_gene: -; abundance: -; v_gene: TRBV7-8; j_gene: TRBJ1-2; CDR3aa: CASSLSGGSNYGYTF; CDR3nt: TGTGCCAGCAGCTTATCGGGTGGATCTAACTATGGCTACACCTTC
d_gene: -; abundance: -; v_gene: TRBV7-6; j_gene: TRBJ2-7; CDR3aa: CASSLVPGLRNEQYF; CDR3nt: TGTGCCAGCAGCTTAGTCCCCGGACTTCGGAACGAGCAGTACTTC
d_gene: -; abundance: -; v_gene: TRBV5-1; j_gene: TRBJ2-1; CDR3aa: CASSLRGGEQFF; CDR3nt: TGCGCCAGCAGCTTGCGAGGAGGAGAGCAGTTCTTC
d_gene: TRBD1; abundance: -; v_gene: TRBV6-5; j_gene: TRBJ1-1; CDR3aa: CASRQTGINTEAFF; CDR3nt: TGTGCCAGCAGACAGACAGGGATAAACACTGAAGCTTTCTTT
d_gene: -; abundance: -; v_gene: TRBV19; j_gene: TRBJ1-6; CDR3aa: CASSGSSRGYNSPLHF; CDR3nt: TGTGCCAGTTCCGGGTCGAGTCGGGGATATAATTCACCCCTCCACTTT
d_gene: TRBD2; abundance: -; v_gene: TRBV7-8; j_gene: TRBJ2-1; CDR3aa: CASSSPVGGGPYNEQFF; CDR3nt: TGTGCCAGCAGCTCCCCCGTGGGGGGAGGGCCCTACAATGAGCAGTTCTTC
d_gene: -; abundance: -; v_gene: TRBV14; j_gene: TRBJ2-1; CDR3aa: CASSHSYNEQFF; CDR3nt: TGTGCCAGCAGCCACAGCTACAATGAGCAGTTCTTC
d_gene: -; abundance: once; v_gene: TRBV7-9; j_gene: TRBJ2-5; CDR3aa: CASSFRGPSQETQYF; CDR3nt: TGTGCCAGCAGCTTTCGAGGGCCGAGCCAAGAGACCCAGTACTTC
d_gene: -; abundance: -; v_gene: TRBV6-6; j_gene: TRBJ1-5; CDR3aa: CASSYSQFSNQPQHF; CDR3nt: TGTGCCAGCAGTTACTCCCAGTTCAGCAATCAGCCCCAGCATTTT
d_gene: TRBD1; abundance: few; v_gene: TRBV10-1; j_gene: TRBJ2-2; CDR3aa: CASSTGGQGWTGELFF; CDR3nt: TGCGCCAGCAGTACGGGTGGACAGGGGTGGACCGGGGAGCTGTTTTTT
d_gene: -; abundance: -; v_gene: TRBV9; j_gene: TRBJ2-3; CDR3aa: CASSVGPVDTQYF; CDR3nt: TGTGCCAGCAGCGTAGGCCCGGTTGATACGCAGTATTTT
d_gene: TRBD1; abundance: -; v_gene: TRBV27; j_gene: TRBJ1-1; CDR3aa: CASSVRGQSTEAFF; CDR3nt: TGTGCCAGCAGTGTCAGGGGGCAGAGCACTGAAGCTTTCTTT
d_gene: -; abundance: few; v_gene: TRBV7-9; j_gene: TRBJ2-2; CDR3aa: CASSPSSTEAGELFF; CDR3nt: TGTGCCAGCAGCCCCTCATCGACAGAAGCCGGGGAGCTGTTTTTT
d_gene: -; abundance: -; v_gene: TRBV11-2; j_gene: TRBJ1-1; CDR3aa: CASSAAGADTEAFF; CDR3nt: TGTGCCAGCAGCGCGGCGGGGGCGGACACTGAAGCTTTCTTT
d_gene: TRBD2; abundance: -; v_gene: TRBV6-6; j_gene: TRBJ2-5; CDR3aa: CASSYDSGRGGTQYF; CDR3nt: TGTGCCAGCAGTTACGACAGCGGGAGAGGAGGGACCCAGTACTTC
d_gene: TRBD1; abundance: -; v_gene: TRBV2; j_gene: TRBJ2-3; CDR3aa: CASQWDRGTDTQYF; CDR3nt: TGTGCCAGCCAGTGGGACAGGGGCACAGATACGCAGTATTTT
d_gene: -; abundance: -; v_gene: TRBV21-1; j_gene: TRBJ2-7; CDR3aa: CARLRDQSYEQYF; CDR3nt: TGTGCCAGGTTGCGGGACCAATCCTACGAGCAGTACTTC
d_gene: TRBD2; abundance: once; v_gene: TRBV6-6; j_gene: TRBJ2-7; CDR3aa: CASSRSGGYSYEQYF; CDR3nt: TGTGCTAGCAGTAGAAGCGGGGGGTACTCCTACGAGCAGTACTTC